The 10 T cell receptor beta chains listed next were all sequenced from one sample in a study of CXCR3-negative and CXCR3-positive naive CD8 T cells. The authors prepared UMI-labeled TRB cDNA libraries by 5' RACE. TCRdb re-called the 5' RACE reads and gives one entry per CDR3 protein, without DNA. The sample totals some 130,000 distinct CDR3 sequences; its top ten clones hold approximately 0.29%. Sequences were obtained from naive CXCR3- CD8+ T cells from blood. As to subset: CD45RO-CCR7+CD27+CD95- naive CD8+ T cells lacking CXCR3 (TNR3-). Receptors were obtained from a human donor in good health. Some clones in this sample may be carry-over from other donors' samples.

The CDR3 spells CASSADEKLFF. This chain joins TRBV12-3 or TRBV12-4 and TRBJ1-4. The CDR3 totals 11 residues.

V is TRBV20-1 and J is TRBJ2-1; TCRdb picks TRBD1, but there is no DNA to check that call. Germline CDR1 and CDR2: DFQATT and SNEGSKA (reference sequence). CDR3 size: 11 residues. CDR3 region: CSAPRDNEQFF.

The CDR3 region is CASSYNPGGEQFF. The chain couples TRBV27 to TRBJ2-1; TCRdb gives TRBD1 as the D gene, but with no DNA this cannot be confirmed. The CDR3 is 13 amino acids. The germline gives CDR1 MNHEY, CDR2 SMNVEV (reference sequence).

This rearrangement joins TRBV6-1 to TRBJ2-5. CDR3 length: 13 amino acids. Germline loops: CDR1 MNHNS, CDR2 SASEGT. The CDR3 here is CASSDAPQETQYF.

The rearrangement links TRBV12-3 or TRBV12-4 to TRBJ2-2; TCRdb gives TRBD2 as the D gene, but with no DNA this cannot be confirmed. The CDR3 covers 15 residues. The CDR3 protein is CASSSSGRIAGELFF.

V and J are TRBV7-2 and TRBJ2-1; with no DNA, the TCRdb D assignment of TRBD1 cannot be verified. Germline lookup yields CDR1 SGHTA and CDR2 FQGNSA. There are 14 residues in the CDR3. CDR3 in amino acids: CASSLPPSGQEQFF. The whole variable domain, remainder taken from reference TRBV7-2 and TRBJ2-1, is GAGVSQSPSNKVTEKGKDVELRCDPISGHTALYWYRQSLGQGLEFLIYFQGNSAPDKSGLPSDRFSAERTGGSVSTLTIQRTQQEDSAVYLCASSLPPSGQEQFFGPGTRLTVL.

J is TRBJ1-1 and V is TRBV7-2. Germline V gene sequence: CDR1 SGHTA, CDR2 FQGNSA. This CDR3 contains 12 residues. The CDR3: CASSWLNTEAFF. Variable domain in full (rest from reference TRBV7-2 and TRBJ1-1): GAGVSQSPSNKVTEKGKDVELRCDPISGHTALYWYRQSLGQGLEFLIYFQGNSAPDKSGLPSDRFSAERTGGSVSTLTIQRTQQEDSAVYLCASSWLNTEAFFGQGTRLTVV.

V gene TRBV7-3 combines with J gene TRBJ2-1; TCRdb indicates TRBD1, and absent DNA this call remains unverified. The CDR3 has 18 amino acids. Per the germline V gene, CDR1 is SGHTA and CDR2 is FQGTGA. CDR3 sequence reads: CASSQGGDPPTLYNEQFF.

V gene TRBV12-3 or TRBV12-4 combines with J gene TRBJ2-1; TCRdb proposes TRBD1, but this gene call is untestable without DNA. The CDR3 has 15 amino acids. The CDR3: CASSFWGGQVDEQFF.

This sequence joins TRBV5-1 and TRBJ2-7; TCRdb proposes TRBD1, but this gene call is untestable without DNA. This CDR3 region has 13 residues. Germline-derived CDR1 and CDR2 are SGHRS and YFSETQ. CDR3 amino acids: CASSFGTGGEQYF.